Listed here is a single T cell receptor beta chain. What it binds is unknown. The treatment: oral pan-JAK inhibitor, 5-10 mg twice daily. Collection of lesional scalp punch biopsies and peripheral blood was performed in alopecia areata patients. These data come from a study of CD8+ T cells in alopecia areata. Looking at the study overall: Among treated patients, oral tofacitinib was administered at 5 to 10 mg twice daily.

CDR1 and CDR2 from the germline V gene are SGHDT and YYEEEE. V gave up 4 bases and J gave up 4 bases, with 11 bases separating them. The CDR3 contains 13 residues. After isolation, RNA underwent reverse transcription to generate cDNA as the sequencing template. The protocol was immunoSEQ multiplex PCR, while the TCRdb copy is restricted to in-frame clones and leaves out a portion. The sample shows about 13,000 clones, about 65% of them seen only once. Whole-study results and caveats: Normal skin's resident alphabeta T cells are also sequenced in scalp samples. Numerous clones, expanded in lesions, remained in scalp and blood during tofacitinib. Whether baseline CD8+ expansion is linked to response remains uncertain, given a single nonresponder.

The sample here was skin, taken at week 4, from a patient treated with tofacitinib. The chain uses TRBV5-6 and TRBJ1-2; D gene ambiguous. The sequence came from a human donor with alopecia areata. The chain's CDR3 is CASSGGNGYGYTF. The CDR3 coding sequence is TGTGCCAGCAGCGGTGGAAATGGCTATGGCTACACCTTC.